This TCR beta chain derives from a study of blood T cell repertoires in COVID-19. Study summary: Collection of acute and convalescent COVID-19 samples took place in the United States, Italy and Spain. From T cells, B-cell-depleted T cells, or PBMCs came the material, which was cDNA or gDNA.

Original processing notes: Amplified reference gene primers provided the basis for estimating nucleated cell counts. This table comes from immunoSEQ multiplex PCR, and its TCRdb copy is limited to in-frame clones, with some not included. V and J calls and clone size are those listed in that table; D and trimming were worked out from the DNA. The sample holds tens of thousands of clones, 85% seen once. The germline V gene has CDR1 LGHNT and CDR2 FRNRAP. Trimming left V 7 bases short and J 5 bases short, with 14 bases between. The CDR3 covers 13 residues. The sequence was obtained from a man older than 75 with active COVID-19. The chain joins TRBV12-5 to TRBJ1-2, with a weak D call TRBD1 (6 bases). Sequenced material: peripheral blood. The CDR3 coding sequence is TGTGCTAGTGCCCAGGACAGCAGATATGGCTACACCTTC. Its protein product is CASAQDSRYGYTF.